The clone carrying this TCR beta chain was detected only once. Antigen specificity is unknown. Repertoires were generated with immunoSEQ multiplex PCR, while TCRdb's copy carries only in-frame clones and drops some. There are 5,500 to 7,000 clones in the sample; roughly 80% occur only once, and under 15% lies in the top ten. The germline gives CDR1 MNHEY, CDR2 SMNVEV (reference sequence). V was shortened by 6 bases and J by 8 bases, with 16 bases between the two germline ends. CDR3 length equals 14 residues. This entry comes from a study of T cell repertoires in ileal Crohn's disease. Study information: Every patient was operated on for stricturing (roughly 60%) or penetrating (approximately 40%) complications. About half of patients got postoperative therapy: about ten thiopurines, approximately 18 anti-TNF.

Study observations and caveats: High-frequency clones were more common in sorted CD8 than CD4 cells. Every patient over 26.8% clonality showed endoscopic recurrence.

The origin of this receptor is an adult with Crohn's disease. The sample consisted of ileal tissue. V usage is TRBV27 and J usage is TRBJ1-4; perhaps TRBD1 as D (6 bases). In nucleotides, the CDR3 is TGTGCCAGCAGAAAACAGGGTACGGGAGAAAAACTGTTTTTT. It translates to CASRKQGTGEKLFF. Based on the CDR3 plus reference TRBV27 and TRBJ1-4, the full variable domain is EAQVTQNPRYLITVTGKKLTVTCSQNMNHEYMSWYRQDPGLGLRQIYYSMNVEVTDKGDVPEGYKVSRKEKRNFPLILESPSPNQTSLYFCASRKQGTGEKLFFGSGTQLSVL.